Listed below are T cell receptor beta chains from one sample, sequenced in a study of shared clonotypes between healthy human individuals. Clones were read by immunoSEQ multiplex PCR, and TCRdb kept only the in-frame ones, dropping some. Of over a million clones in the sample, approximately 98% were seen once. The source material was naive CD4+ T cells sorted from blood. All receptors come from a man younger than 40 in good health. CDR3s include the opening cysteine and the closing phenylalanine or tryptophan. Fields, in order: CDR3 DNA, CDR3 protein, clone size, J gene, V gene, D gene. A D gene is named only where the DNA matches it firmly. Clone size appears in some rows only: once, few, many, or a class for an expanded clone.

CDR3 DNA: TGTGCCAGCAGGCGTGGACTTCGGAGCTACGAGCAGTACTTC; CDR3 protein: CASRRGLRSYEQYF; clone size: .; J gene: TRBJ2-7; V gene: TRBV6-5; D gene: .
CDR3 DNA: TGTGCCAGCAGCGACCCCGCCGGACAGGGGAAATCCTACAATGAGCAGTTCTTC; CDR3 protein: CASSDPAGQGKSYNEQFF; clone size: .; J gene: TRBJ2-1; V gene: TRBV7-3; D gene: TRBD1
CDR3 DNA: TGCATAGGGACAGAGAATGAAAAACTGTTTTTT; CDR3 protein: CIGTENEKLFF; clone size: .; J gene: TRBJ1-4; V gene: TRBV20-1; D gene: TRBD1
CDR3 DNA: TGTGCCAGCAGCGTTGGGCCCCAAGAGACCCAGTACTTC; CDR3 protein: CASSVGPQETQYF; clone size: .; J gene: TRBJ2-5; V gene: TRBV9; D gene: .
CDR3 DNA: TGTGCCAGCAGCTCCCTAGGGTCGGGTAATGAAAAACTGTTTTTT; CDR3 protein: CASSSLGSGNEKLFF; clone size: .; J gene: TRBJ1-4; V gene: TRBV11-2; D gene: .
CDR3 DNA: TGTGCCATCGGCGGGGGCTACACCGGGGAGCTGTTTTTT; CDR3 protein: CAIGGGYTGELFF; clone size: .; J gene: TRBJ2-2; V gene: TRBV10-3; D gene: .
CDR3 DNA: TGTGCCAGCAGCCTAACAGGGGGGAATGAGCAGTTCTTC; CDR3 protein: CASSLTGGNEQFF; clone size: .; J gene: TRBJ2-1; V gene: TRBV7-6; D gene: TRBD1
CDR3 DNA: TGCGCCAGCACCCATTACGGATACCAAGAGACCCAGTACTTC; CDR3 protein: CASTHYGYQETQYF; clone size: .; J gene: TRBJ2-5; V gene: TRBV5-1; D gene: .
CDR3 DNA: TGTGCCAGCAGCTTAGCTTGGGCAGAAAATCAGCCCCAGCATTTT; CDR3 protein: CASSLAWAENQPQHF; clone size: .; J gene: TRBJ1-5; V gene: TRBV7-2; D gene: .
CDR3 DNA: TGTGCCACCAGCAGAGATGGGACTAGCGGCTACGAGCAGTACTTC; CDR3 protein: CATSRDGTSGYEQYF; clone size: few; J gene: TRBJ2-7; V gene: TRBV15; D gene: TRBD2
CDR3 DNA: TGCGCCAGCAGCCAAGGAGCGGGAGTAGGGACCGGGGAGCTGTTTTTT; CDR3 protein: CASSQGAGVGTGELFF; clone size: .; J gene: TRBJ2-2; V gene: TRBV4-3; D gene: TRBD2
CDR3 DNA: TGTGCCCCCCAATCCATCGGGCAGGGTACCTACAATGAGCAGTTCTTC; CDR3 protein: CAPQSIGQGTYNEQFF; clone size: .; J gene: TRBJ2-1; V gene: TRBV15; D gene: .
CDR3 DNA: TGTGCCAGCAGCTTAGCAGGTTATCCGGGACAGGGGAGGACAGATACGCAGTATTTT; CDR3 protein: CASSLAGYPGQGRTDTQYF; clone size: .; J gene: TRBJ2-3; V gene: TRBV7-2; D gene: TRBD1
CDR3 DNA: TGTGCAGCCAGTACCACCTGGGACAATGAGCAGTTCTTC; CDR3 protein: CAASTTWDNEQFF; clone size: .; J gene: TRBJ2-1; V gene: TRBV2; D gene: .
CDR3 DNA: TGTGCCAGCAGCTCCGACAGCTACGAGCAGTACTTC; CDR3 protein: CASSSDSYEQYF; clone size: .; J gene: TRBJ2-7; V gene: TRBV28; D gene: .
CDR3 DNA: TGTGCCAGCAGCCCGAGCGGGCCCAGCTCCTACGAGCAGTACTTC; CDR3 protein: CASSPSGPSSYEQYF; clone size: .; J gene: TRBJ2-7; V gene: TRBV7-9; D gene: .
CDR3 DNA: TGTGCCAGCAGCCCCCCCAGAGCCTACGAGCAGTTCTTC; CDR3 protein: CASSPPRAYEQFF; clone size: once; J gene: TRBJ2-1; V gene: TRBV6-6; D gene: .
CDR3 DNA: TGTGCCAGCAGACAGGTACAGGAAAAACTGTTTTTT; CDR3 protein: CASRQVQEKLFF; clone size: .; J gene: TRBJ1-4; V gene: TRBV28; D gene: .
CDR3 DNA: TGCAGCGTTGAAGATCGGGGGCCGTCGAACACCGGGGAGCTGTTTTTT; CDR3 protein: CSVEDRGPSNTGELFF; clone size: .; J gene: TRBJ2-2; V gene: TRBV29-1; D gene: .
CDR3 DNA: TGTGCCAGCAGCTTAGGAGGGAGCGGGGAGACCCAGTACTTC; CDR3 protein: CASSLGGSGETQYF; clone size: .; J gene: TRBJ2-5; V gene: TRBV11-3; D gene: .
CDR3 DNA: TGTGCCAGCAGTTACGAAAGAAGAATGGGTACTGAAGCTTTCTTT; CDR3 protein: CASSYERRMGTEAFF; clone size: .; J gene: TRBJ1-1; V gene: TRBV6-5; D gene: .
CDR3 DNA: TGTGCCAGCAGGTCAATGGCGACAGGGTACTACGAGCAGTACTTC; CDR3 protein: CASRSMATGYYEQYF; clone size: .; J gene: TRBJ2-7; V gene: TRBV2; D gene: TRBD1
CDR3 DNA: TGCAGCGTTGGGCTAGTTTTGAACACTGAAGCTTTCTTT; CDR3 protein: CSVGLVLNTEAFF; clone size: .; J gene: TRBJ1-1; V gene: TRBV29-1; D gene: .
CDR3 DNA: TGTGCCGTCCGGGAGAATAATGAAAAACTGTTTTTT; CDR3 protein: CAVRENNEKLFF; clone size: .; J gene: TRBJ1-4; V gene: TRBV7-9; D gene: .
CDR3 DNA: TGTGCCAGCTCACCACGGGCAGATAGACTCGGGCAGTTCTTC; CDR3 protein: CASSPRADRLGQFF; clone size: .; J gene: TRBJ2-1; V gene: TRBV18; D gene: .
CDR3 DNA: TGTGCCACCAGCAGAGATTTAGCGGGAGTCACCGGGGAGCTGTTTTTT; CDR3 protein: CATSRDLAGVTGELFF; clone size: .; J gene: TRBJ2-2; V gene: TRBV15; D gene: TRBD2
CDR3 DNA: TGTGCCAGTAACAGGCTCGGTGGCACAGATACGCAGTATTTT; CDR3 protein: CASNRLGGTDTQYF; clone size: .; J gene: TRBJ2-3; V gene: TRBV19; D gene: .
CDR3 DNA: TGTGCCAGCGGAGGAGAGGGATCTAGCTCCTACGAGCAGTACTTC; CDR3 protein: CASGGEGSSSYEQYF; clone size: .; J gene: TRBJ2-7; V gene: TRBV5-4; D gene: .
CDR3 DNA: TGTGCCAGCTCAACCCCTGCAGGGGTCTCCTACGAGCAGTACTTC; CDR3 protein: CASSTPAGVSYEQYF; clone size: .; J gene: TRBJ2-7; V gene: TRBV18; D gene: .
CDR3 DNA: TGTGCCAGCAGCGTCGCAGCGGGAGCCAAGGACGATGAGCAGTTCTTC; CDR3 protein: CASSVAAGAKDDEQFF; clone size: .; J gene: TRBJ2-1; V gene: TRBV9; D gene: TRBD2
CDR3 DNA: TGTGCCAGCAGCACGAGGACAGGGGCGTACCAAGAGACCCAGTACTTC; CDR3 protein: CASSTRTGAYQETQYF; clone size: .; J gene: TRBJ2-5; V gene: TRBV5-4; D gene: TRBD1
CDR3 DNA: TGTGCCAGCAGCTTACTTAGGGGAAAGACACAAGAGACCCAGTACTTC; CDR3 protein: CASSLLRGKTQETQYF; clone size: .; J gene: TRBJ2-5; V gene: TRBV7-8; D gene: .
CDR3 DNA: TGTGCCAGCAGCCCTCGGACTAGCGGGAGTACTCTTGATGAGCAGTTCTTC; CDR3 protein: CASSPRTSGSTLDEQFF; clone size: .; J gene: TRBJ2-1; V gene: TRBV5-4; D gene: TRBD2
CDR3 DNA: TGTGCCAGCAGTGAACAGGGTACTACGCAGTATTTT; CDR3 protein: CASSEQGTTQYF; clone size: .; J gene: TRBJ2-3; V gene: TRBV6-1; D gene: .
CDR3 DNA: TGTGCCAGCAGTGTCGGGAGCACAGATACGCAGTATTTT; CDR3 protein: CASSVGSTDTQYF; clone size: .; J gene: TRBJ2-3; V gene: TRBV6-1; D gene: .
CDR3 DNA: TGTGCCAGTAGTATAGGTACAGGGGCGACCTACGAGCAGTACTTC; CDR3 protein: CASSIGTGATYEQYF; clone size: .; J gene: TRBJ2-7; V gene: TRBV19; D gene: TRBD1
CDR3 DNA: TGTGCCAGCAGTGAAGGTCGGGAGAATAGGAATGAGCAGTTCTTC; CDR3 protein: CASSEGRENRNEQFF; clone size: once; J gene: TRBJ2-1; V gene: TRBV25-1; D gene: .
CDR3 DNA: TGTGCCAGCTCCTCGAGACTAGCGGGAGTCTGGCAGTACTTC; CDR3 protein: CASSSRLAGVWQYF; clone size: .; J gene: TRBJ2-7; V gene: TRBV27; D gene: TRBD2
CDR3 DNA: TGTGCCAGCAGCAGAACCGGACTAGCGGGTTACAATGAGCAGTTCTTC; CDR3 protein: CASSRTGLAGYNEQFF; clone size: .; J gene: TRBJ2-1; V gene: TRBV28; D gene: TRBD2
CDR3 DNA: TGTGCCAGCAGTTGGACTAGCGGGAGCCTTTACAATGAGCAGTTCTTC; CDR3 protein: CASSWTSGSLYNEQFF; clone size: .; J gene: TRBJ2-1; V gene: TRBV28; D gene: TRBD2
CDR3 DNA: TGTGCCAGCAGTTTGACAGGGGGCCCCTACAATGAGCAGTTCTTC; CDR3 protein: CASSLTGGPYNEQFF; clone size: .; J gene: TRBJ2-1; V gene: TRBV27; D gene: TRBD1
CDR3 DNA: TGTGCCAGCAGCTCCTCCCTGCTCGGGAGCCCTACCTACAATGAGCAGTTCTTC; CDR3 protein: CASSSSLLGSPTYNEQFF; clone size: .; J gene: TRBJ2-1; V gene: TRBV11-3; D gene: .
CDR3 DNA: TGTGCCATCAGCCCGGGGGGCAGCGATGAAGCTTTCTTT; CDR3 protein: CAISPGGSDEAFF; clone size: .; J gene: TRBJ1-1; V gene: TRBV10-3; D gene: .
CDR3 DNA: TGTGCCATCGGACGTATAGCGGGAGTCGACGGGGAGCTGTTTTTT; CDR3 protein: CAIGRIAGVDGELFF; clone size: once; J gene: TRBJ2-2; V gene: TRBV10-3; D gene: TRBD2
CDR3 DNA: TGTGCCAGCAGTACTATAGCGGGAGCGTTCAATGAGCAGTTCTTC; CDR3 protein: CASSTIAGAFNEQFF; clone size: .; J gene: TRBJ2-1; V gene: TRBV7-8; D gene: TRBD2
CDR3 DNA: TGTGCCAGCTCACCACCCGAGGGTGACTATGGCTACACCTTC; CDR3 protein: CASSPPEGDYGYTF; clone size: .; J gene: TRBJ1-2; V gene: TRBV18; D gene: .
CDR3 DNA: TGTGCCAACAGCGTCGGGGGCGTATCCTACAATGAGCAGTTCTTC; CDR3 protein: CANSVGGVSYNEQFF; clone size: .; J gene: TRBJ2-1; V gene: TRBV6-1; D gene: .
CDR3 DNA: TGTGCCAGCAGCTCGACACAAGGGAGCACAGATACGCAGTATTTT; CDR3 protein: CASSSTQGSTDTQYF; clone size: .; J gene: TRBJ2-3; V gene: TRBV5-5; D gene: .
CDR3 DNA: TGTGCCAGCAGCACAGGGGTTTCTGGCTATGGCTACACCTTC; CDR3 protein: CASSTGVSGYGYTF; clone size: once; J gene: TRBJ1-2; V gene: TRBV7-2; D gene: TRBD1
CDR3 DNA: TGTGCCAGCAGCTCAAGTAGAGGGGATGGCTACACCTTC; CDR3 protein: CASSSSRGDGYTF; clone size: .; J gene: TRBJ1-2; V gene: TRBV7-2; D gene: .
CDR3 DNA: TGTGCCAGCAGCGTACTGAGTGGGGGGGCTGACGAGCAGTTCTTC; CDR3 protein: CASSVLSGGADEQFF; clone size: .; J gene: TRBJ2-1; V gene: TRBV9; D gene: .
CDR3 DNA: TGTGCCAGCAGTTTAAGGTCAGGGTATCTCACCGGGGAGCTGTTTTTT; CDR3 protein: CASSLRSGYLTGELFF; clone size: .; J gene: TRBJ2-2; V gene: TRBV27; D gene: .